One and the same sample provided the 11 T cell receptor beta chains below, sequenced in a study of beta chain features in type 1 diabetes. What was sequenced were expressed TCRB transcripts, since all of the isolated RNA had been reverse transcribed. Data came from immunoSEQ multiplex PCR; TCRdb stores just in-frame clones and leaves some out. Of about 340,000 clones detected, around 8% appear once; the ten largest clones hold 0.44%. The sequencing input was central memory CD4+ T cells from blood. Receptors originate from a woman aged 18-29 years in good health.

This clone showed up many times. V is TRBV11-2 and J is TRBJ2-7; D is perhaps TRBD2 (6 bases). CDR3 length: 16 amino acids. Germline-derived CDR1 and CDR2 are SGHAT and FQNNGV. With 5 bases removed from V and 0 bases from J, the gap between germline ends came to 17 bases. The CDR3 DNA reads as TGTGCCAGCAGCATTAGTAGCGGTGGGGCCTCCTACGAGCAGTACTTC. Translating gives CASSISSGGASYEQYF. The full variable domain, rest sourced from reference TRBV11-2 and TRBJ2-7, is EAGVAQSPRYKIIEKRQSVAFWCNPISGHATLYWYQQILGQGPKLLIQFQNNGVVDDSQLPKDRFSAERLKGVDSTLKIQPAKLEDSAVYLCASSISSGGASYEQYFGPGTRLTVT.

The CDR3 bases are TGTGCCAGCAGCCCGGGACTAGCGAATGAGCAGTTCTTC. Translated: CASSPGLANEQFF. The chain is built from TRBV13 and TRBJ2-1; 10 bases map to TRBD2. The ends lost 5 bases at V and 7 bases at J; junction bases unmatched: 2. This CDR3 has 13 amino acids. The germline V gene has CDR1 PRHDT and CDR2 FYEKMQ (reference sequence).

With respect to this clone: A much more abundant neighbour one base away suggests this may be a read error. This chain links TRBV5-8 with TRBJ2-5; D unresolved. The V end was cut by 4 bases, the J end by 5 bases, with 21 bases between. The CDR3 is 16 amino acids. The germline CDR1 and CDR2 sequences are SGHTS and YDEGEE. The CDR3 protein is CASSQGWGSASETQYF. The CDR3 coding sequence is TGTGCCAGCAGCCAAGGATGGGGTTCGGCGTCCGAGACCCAGTACTTC.

This chain connects TRBV27 to TRBJ2-2; D is ambiguous. Germline V gene sequence: CDR1 MNHEY, CDR2 SMNVEV (reference sequence). V was trimmed by 1 base and J by 4 bases, leaving 4 bases between them. The CDR3 extends over 13 amino acids. The chain's CDR3 is CASSLWLTGELFF. CDR3 in DNA: TGTGCCAGCAGTTTATGGCTCACCGGGGAGCTGTTTTTT.

This clone was seen many times. The rearrangement links TRBV2 to TRBJ1-5; 7 nucleotides line up with TRBD1. From germline, CDR1 is SNHLY and CDR2 FYNNEI. The CDR3 covers 13 residues. The J segment lost 1 base and the V segment lost 7 bases, leaving 1 base of the junction unmatched. The CDR3: CASMGQSNQPQHF. CDR3 coding DNA: TGTGCCAGCATGGGACAGAGCAATCAGCCCCAGCATTTT.

The J gene is TRBJ2-5, the V gene TRBV5-4; D is perhaps TRBD1 (5 bases). This CDR3 region has 16 residues. The germline V gene has CDR1 SGHNT and CDR2 YYREEE (reference sequence). V was shortened by 9 bases and J by 3 bases, with 24 bases between the two germline ends. As DNA, the CDR3 is TGTGCCACCCGGACACAGACCCGCTCGGTAAAAGAGACCCAGTACTTC. It specifies CATRTQTRSVKETQYF.

The chain combines TRBV11-1 with TRBJ2-7, with unresolved D. The ends were cut back, 5 bases at V and 7 bases at J, with 30 bases in the middle. Per the germline V gene, CDR1 is SGHAT and CDR2 is FQDESV (reference sequence). CDR3 length: 18 residues. The CDR3 here is CASSPPFTALGPRREQYF. Here the CDR3 DNA reads TGTGCCAGCAGCCCACCATTCACGGCGTTGGGCCCGCGACGGGAGCAGTACTTC.

This clone was seen a few times. This chain connects TRBV11-2 to TRBJ1-4, with D hard to call. The ends were cut back, 5 bases at V and 8 bases at J, with 18 bases in the middle. The CDR3 has 15 amino acids. Germline V gives CDR1 SGHAT, CDR2 FQNNGV. As DNA, the CDR3 is TGTGCCAGCAGCATACGGGCGACTAGTGGCGAAAAACTGTTTTTT. It translates to CASSIRATSGEKLFF.

This clone was found a few times. The CDR3 loop reads CASSKDGDTYNEQFF. The CDR3 nucleotides are TGTGCCAGCTCGAAGGACGGAGATACCTACAATGAGCAGTTCTTC. The chain links TRBV2 to TRBJ2-1, with D unresolved. Trimming removed 8 bases at V and 2 bases at J, with 16 bases between. Germline CDR1 reads SNHLY; CDR2 reads FYNNEI. This CDR3 spans 15 amino acids.

This clone occurred a few times. V and J are TRBV9 and TRBJ2-7; weak D call: TRBD1 (6 bases). V lost 3 bases and J lost 1, with 14 bases in between. CDR3 length: 15 residues. The V gene's germline CDR1 is SGDLS and CDR2 YYNGEE. CDR3 DNA sequence: TGTGCCAGCAGCGGCTCAGGGGAGTTGTCCTACGAGCAGTACTTC. This translates into CASSGSGELSYEQYF.

The chain carries TRBV10-3 and TRBJ2-2, with a weak D call TRBD2 (5 bases). Germline V gene data show CDR1 as ENHRY and CDR2 as SYGVKD. The CDR3 runs to 12 residues. The ends were cut back, 9 bases at V and 5 bases at J, with 10 bases in the middle. The CDR3 DNA reads TGTGCCATTGTAGGGAGTACCGGGGAGCTGTTTTTT. It codes for CAIVGSTGELFF.